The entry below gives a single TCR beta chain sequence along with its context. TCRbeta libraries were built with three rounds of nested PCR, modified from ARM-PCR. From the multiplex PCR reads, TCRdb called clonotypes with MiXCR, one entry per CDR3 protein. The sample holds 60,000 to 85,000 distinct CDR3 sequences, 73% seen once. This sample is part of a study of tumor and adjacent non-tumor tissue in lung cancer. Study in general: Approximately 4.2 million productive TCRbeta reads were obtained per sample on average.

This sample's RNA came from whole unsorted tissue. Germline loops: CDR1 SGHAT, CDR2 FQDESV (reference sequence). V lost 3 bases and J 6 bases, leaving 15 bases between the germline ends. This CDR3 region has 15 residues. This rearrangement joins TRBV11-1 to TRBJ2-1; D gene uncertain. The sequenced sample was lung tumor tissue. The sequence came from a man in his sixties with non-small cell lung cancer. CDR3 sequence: CASSFHTYNTNEQFF. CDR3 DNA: TGTGCCAGCAGCTTCCACACCTATAACACCAATGAGCAGTTCTTC.